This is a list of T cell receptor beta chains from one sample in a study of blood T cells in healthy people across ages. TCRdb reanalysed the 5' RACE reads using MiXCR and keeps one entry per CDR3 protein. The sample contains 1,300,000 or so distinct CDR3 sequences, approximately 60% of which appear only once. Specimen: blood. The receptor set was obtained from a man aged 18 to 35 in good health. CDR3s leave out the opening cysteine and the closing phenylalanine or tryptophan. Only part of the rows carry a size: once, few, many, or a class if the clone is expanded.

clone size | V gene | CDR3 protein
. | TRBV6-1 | ASRTGKGANVLT
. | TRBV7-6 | ASSLEAGIYEQY
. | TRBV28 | ASSNWDSYGYT
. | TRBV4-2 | ASSPTWTGGYEQY
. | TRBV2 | ASKAGDSLNTEAF
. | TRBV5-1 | ASSLDTGSSYEQY
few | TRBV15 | ATRGGGLNTGELF
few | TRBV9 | ASSVAGGSGIQY
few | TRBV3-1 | ASSQGGLAAHEQY
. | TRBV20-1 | SARPSGKRTQPHGRRTDTQY
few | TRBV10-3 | AISEGNSYEQY
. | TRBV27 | ASSLRSGATDTQY
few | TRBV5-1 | ASTPGGAKNIQY
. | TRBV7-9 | ASSLEMGHPGGYT
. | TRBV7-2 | ASSSQTGGSLRTDTQY
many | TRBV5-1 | ASSQGLGADTQY
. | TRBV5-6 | ASSLQGAGSQPQH
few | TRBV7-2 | ASSLVGGEGTDTQY
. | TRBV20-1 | SEVGPLNEQY
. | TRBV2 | ASSPGLVSHEQY
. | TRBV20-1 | SVLGLAGGTYEQY
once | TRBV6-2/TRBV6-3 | ASSDGTSGDYNEQF
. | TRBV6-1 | ASSEWAGEETQY
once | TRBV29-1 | SVESADLNYGYT
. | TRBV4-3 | ASSQDYHTGELF
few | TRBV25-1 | ASSEFQQGQETQY
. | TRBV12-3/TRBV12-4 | ASSLKGSQWEQY
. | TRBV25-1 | ASSESPWELRADTQY
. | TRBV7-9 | ASSSTTGDGGDSNQPQH
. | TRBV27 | ASSFLAGGIEQF
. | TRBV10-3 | AIRTDRVQPNEQY
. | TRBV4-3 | ASSQGIRQASPGSPEAF
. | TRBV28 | ASDKTGEFHEQY
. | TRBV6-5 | ASSYALWGTQY
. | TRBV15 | ATSRPSTGSAGYEQY
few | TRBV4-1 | ASSQDFGGEQY
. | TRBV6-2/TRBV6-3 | ASSSLTMGRGSEPQH
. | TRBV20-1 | SASPLAGGGNTDTQY
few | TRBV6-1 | ASSDRGGAATNEKLF
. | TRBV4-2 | ASSQDGIEKETQY
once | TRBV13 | ASSLGGGLASNEQF
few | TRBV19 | ASTGGSEQF
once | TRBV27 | ASSLAGPLGGEQY
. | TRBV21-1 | ASSLDTNYHGYT
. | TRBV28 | ASTVSGTKNTEAF
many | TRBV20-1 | SARPVSGRGETQY
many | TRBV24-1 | ATSDSRGAGAITDTQY
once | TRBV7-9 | ASLDLRTSGNQETQY
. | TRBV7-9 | ASSLLVAREGRNEQF
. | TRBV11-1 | ASSQRTNTEAF
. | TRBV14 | ASSQDRQGFPYNSPLH